The 28 T cell receptor beta chains below were found in one sample sequenced in a study of TIL therapy for anti-PD-1-resistant metastatic lung cancer. The immunoSEQ assay was v3. Data came from immunoSEQ multiplex PCR; TCRdb stores just in-frame clones and leaves some out. The sample carries 50,000 to 65,000 clones, approximately 80% recorded once. As to time point: pre-treatment sample, taken before nivolumab and TIL therapy. Source: blood, taken at baseline. These receptors originate from a person aged 25 to 79 with non-small cell lung cancer.

The gene calls are TRBV15 and TRBJ2-5; D is unclear. Trimming stripped 3 bases from V and 2 bases from J, with 7 bases between. Germline loops: CDR1 LNHNV, CDR2 YYDKDF (reference sequence). This CDR3 has 13 amino acids. This chain's CDR3 is CATSSGQQETQYF. The CDR3 nucleotides read TGTGCCACCAGCAGTGGTCAGCAAGAGACCCAGTACTTC.

The chain is built from TRBV2 and TRBJ2-1; TRBD1 aligns across 7 bases. The length of the CDR3 is 16 residues. V dropped 6 bases and J dropped 2; count of bases not matched to a gene: 10. Germline CDR1 and CDR2: SNHLY and FYNNEI. The CDR3 sequence: CASRATGTDAYNEQFF. The DNA for the CDR3 is TGTGCCAGCAGGGCCACCGGGACAGATGCCTACAATGAGCAGTTCTTC.

CDR3 nucleotides: TGTGCCAGTAGTGACAGCATAGCCAAAAACATTCAGTACTTC. This encodes CASSDSIAKNIQYF. The V and J genes are TRBV19 and TRBJ2-4, with a possible D match to TRBD1 (5 bases). This CDR3 is built from 14 residues. Trimming cost V 5 bases and J 0 bases, with 8 bases left between them. Germline-derived CDR1 and CDR2 are LNHDA and SQIVND (reference sequence).

Here the CDR3 DNA reads TGTGCCAGCAGTGAATGGGCAGGGGAGGGGCTCGAGCAGTACTTC. The encoded protein is CASSEWAGEGLEQYF. The genes are TRBV25-1 and TRBJ2-7; the D gene is possibly TRBD2 (7 bases). Germline V lookup: CDR1 MGHDK, CDR2 SYGVNS. Trimming left V 1 base short and J 6 bases short, with 16 bases between. This CDR3 has 15 amino acids.

CDR3 coding DNA: TGTGCCAGCAGTTTATGGGGAAGTGAAGCTTTCTTT. This codes for CASSLWGSEAFF. V and J are TRBV27 and TRBJ1-1; D is ambiguous. V lost 1 base to trimming and J lost 7 bases, with 7 bases between them. Germline CDR1 reads MNHEY; CDR2 reads SMNVEV (reference sequence). The length of the CDR3 is 12 residues.

The chain links TRBV7-3 to TRBJ2-7; tentatively, D is TRBD1 (6 bases). Germline V gene data show CDR1 as SGHTA and CDR2 as FQGTGA. This CDR3 is 17 amino acids long. V lost 3 bases and J 0 bases, leaving 18 bases between the germline ends. The CDR3 DNA reads as TGTGCCAGCAGCTTTGCCCCGGACAGATATGACTCCTACGAGCAGTACTTC. It codes for CASSFAPDRYDSYEQYF.

V usage is TRBV4-2 and J usage is TRBJ2-5; TRBD2 matches at 7 bases. The CDR3 has 16 amino acids. The V gene's germline CDR1 is LGHNA and CDR2 YNFKEQ. Germline trimming cut 4 bases from V and 3 bases from J; bases unmatched to any gene: 11. This chain's CDR3 is CASSPSGGGVEETQYF. CDR3 DNA sequence: TGTGCCAGCAGCCCCTCCGGTGGGGGGGTAGAAGAGACCCAGTACTTC.

The chain has TRBV2 and TRBJ2-3, with D possibly being TRBD1 or TRBD2 (5 bases each). CDR3 length equals 13 residues. The germline V and J ends were trimmed by 4 bases and 3 bases, with 8 bases remaining between them. Per the germline V gene, CDR1 is SNHLY and CDR2 is FYNNEI. The CDR3 here is CASSVGDTDTQYF. CDR3 DNA: TGTGCCAGCAGTGTGGGGGATACAGATACGCAGTATTTT.

In its sample, this clone was seen a few times. The chain uses TRBV14 and TRBJ1-6; D unresolved. This CDR3 spans 14 amino acids. V was clipped by 2 bases and J by 7 bases, with 9 bases between them. Germline V gives CDR1 SGHDN, CDR2 FVKESK. CDR3 sequence reads: CASSQHIYNSPLHF. The CDR3 DNA reads as TGTGCCAGCAGCCAACACATCTACAATTCACCCCTCCACTTT.

The CDR3 protein is CASTPGAAVLSYEQYF. CDR3 nucleotide sequence: TGTGCCAGCACCCCCGGAGCGGCAGTACTCTCCTACGAGCAGTACTTC. The rearrangement joins TRBV11-2 to TRBJ2-7; D is possibly TRBD2 (5 bases). CDR1 is SGHAT, CDR2 FQNNGV, per germline. The germline V and J ends were trimmed by 7 bases and 0 bases, with 19 bases remaining between them. This CDR3 is 16 amino acids long.

J is TRBJ2-5 and V is TRBV11-1; a possible D gene is TRBD2 (5 bases). Trimming stripped 5 bases from V and 4 bases from J, with 14 bases between. The CDR3 has 14 amino acids. Germline V gene data show CDR1 as SGHAT and CDR2 as FQDESV (reference sequence). This CDR3 reads CASSGGSGGETQYF. The CDR3, as DNA: TGTGCCAGCAGCGGTGGGTCTGGAGGAGAGACCCAGTACTTC.

The rearrangement links TRBV24-1 to TRBJ2-1, with 13 bases identical to TRBD2. CDR1 and CDR2 (germline): KGHDR, SFDVKD. With 2 bases clipped from V and 10 bases from J, the junction kept 7 bases outside the gene matches. The CDR3 spans 16 residues. CDR3 in DNA: TGTGCCACCAGTGATTCACTAGCGGGGGGGCCAGGGGAGCAGTTCTTC. This sequence encodes CATSDSLAGGPGEQFF.

The chain joins TRBV4-3 to TRBJ2-7; the D gene is possibly TRBD1 (5 bases). Germline assignment: CDR1 LGHNA and CDR2 YSLEER. The CDR3 extends over 16 amino acids. V lost 0 bases to trimming and J lost 4 bases, with 16 bases between them. The CDR3 here is CASSQERSGRAYEQYF. For the CDR3, the DNA is TGCGCCAGCAGCCAAGAGAGGTCGGGCAGGGCTTACGAGCAGTACTTC.

The rearrangement uses TRBV6-1 and TRBJ1-2; no clear D. This CDR3 has 13 residues. CDR1 is MNHNS and CDR2 is SASEGT in the germline V gene. V gave up 3 bases and J gave up 8 bases, with 13 bases separating them. Written as DNA, the CDR3 is TGTGCCAGCAGTGATTCGGGCCCTAGGGGCTACACCTTC. Translation gives CASSDSGPRGYTF.

This chain joins TRBV4-1 and TRBJ2-3; 11 nucleotides line up with TRBD2. Unmatched junction bases numbered 10, after V lost 0 bases and J lost 2 bases. Looked up from germline, CDR1 is MGHRA and CDR2 is YSYEKL. The CDR3 sequence is 19 residues long. The CDR3 DNA reads TGCGCCAGCAGCCAAGATCGTCTAGCGGGAGGTCCTCACACAGATACGCAGTATTTT. This translates into CASSQDRLAGGPHTDTQYF.

The gene calls are TRBV11-1 and TRBJ2-1; 7 bases match TRBD2. CDR3 length: 16 residues. V gave up 2 bases and J gave up 2 bases; unmatched junction bases: 6. Germline loops: CDR1 SGHAT, CDR2 FQDESV (reference sequence). The CDR3 coding sequence is TGTGCCAGCAGCTTAACCGGACTAGTCGCCTACAATGAGCAGTTCTTC. This codes for CASSLTGLVAYNEQFF.

The chain carries TRBV7-2 and TRBJ1-4; D possibly corresponds to TRBD1 (6 bases). The CDR3 is made up of 15 amino acids. Germline V gene data show CDR1 as SGHTA and CDR2 as FQGNSA. V lost 1 base to trimming and J lost 5 bases, with 11 bases between them. This chain's CDR3 is CASSLGGARNEKLFF. The CDR3 coding sequence is TGTGCCAGCAGCTTAGGGGGGGCGCGAAATGAAAAACTGTTTTTT.

V usage is TRBV6-2 or TRBV6-3 and J usage is TRBJ2-1; D is unresolved. The length of the CDR3 is 12 residues. CDR1 MNHEY and CDR2 SVGEGT come from the germline V gene. Trimming took off 2 bases at V and 6 bases at J, with 5 bases between the two ends. This CDR3 is CASSYRSNEQFF. The CDR3 DNA reads TGTGCCAGCAGTTACAGATCCAATGAGCAGTTCTTC.

This chain joins TRBV7-2 and TRBJ2-7; 11 nucleotides align to TRBD2. V was clipped by 2 bases and J by 1 base; unmatched bases: 1. The CDR3 spans 15 residues. Germline CDR1 SGHTA, CDR2 FQGNSA. The CDR3 protein is CASSLWTSGSYEQYF. The CDR3 DNA follows: TGTGCCAGCAGCTTATGGACTAGCGGGTCCTACGAGCAGTACTTC. The full variable domain, in which reference TRBV7-2 and TRBJ2-7 provide the parts outside the CDR3, is GAGVSQSPSNKVTEKGKDVELRCDPISGHTALYWYRQSLGQGLEFLIYFQGNSAPDKSGLPSDRFSAERTGGSVSTLTIQRTQQEDSAVYLCASSLWTSGSYEQYFGPGTRLTVT.

This sequence joins TRBV4-1 and TRBJ1-5, with D possibly TRBD1 on 5 matching bases. The length of the CDR3 is 18 residues. The V end lost 1 base, the J end lost 3 bases, and 19 bases lay between the germline ends. Germline-derived CDR1 and CDR2 are MGHRA and YSYEKL. CDR3 residues: CASSQVLGGRTLNQPQHF. The CDR3 DNA is TGCGCCAGCAGCCAAGTCCTCGGGGGGAGAACACTCAATCAGCCCCAGCATTTT.

The chain joins TRBV6-5 to TRBJ2-1; 8 bases match TRBD1. CDR3 length: 14 residues. The ends lost 2 bases at V and 7 bases at J; junction bases unmatched: 4. The germline V gene encodes CDR1 MNHEY and CDR2 SVGAGI. The CDR3 DNA follows: TGTGCCAGCAGTTACGGCAGGGGGCGGAATGAGCAGTTCTTC. Translating it yields CASSYGRGRNEQFF.

The V and J genes are TRBV28 and TRBJ2-3; tentative D call: TRBD2 (6 bases). Looked up from germline, CDR1 is MDHEN and CDR2 is SYDVKM. Trimming removed 5 bases from V and 1 base from J, with 13 bases in between. CDR3 size: 15 residues. This CDR3 reads CASSLSGQGTDTQYF. The DNA of the CDR3 is TGTGCCAGCAGTCTTAGCGGCCAGGGCACAGATACGCAGTATTTT.

In the case of this clone: Other DNA sequences in the sample encode the same CDR3. The V call is TRBV19, the J call TRBJ2-1; TRBD2 matches at 7 bases. Germline values: CDR1 LNHDA, CDR2 SQIVND (reference sequence). V trimming: 1 base; J trimming: 0 bases; junction bases outside the gene matches: 0. This CDR3 spans 15 amino acids. The CDR3 nucleotides read TGTGCCAGTAGTATAGCGGGGGGCTCCTACAATGAGCAGTTCTTC. It translates to CASSIAGGSYNEQFF.

This sequence joins TRBV21-1 and TRBJ2-7. TRBV21-1 is designated a pseudogene. CDR3 size: 11 residues. CDR3 sequence reads: CASRATYEQYF. The CDR3 DNA is TGTGCCAGCAGGGCTACCTACGAGCAGTACTTC.

V and J are TRBV27 and TRBJ1-3, with 10 bases lining up with TRBD1. V trimming: 5 bases; J trimming: 8 bases; junction bases outside the gene matches: 3. CDR1 and CDR2 (germline): MNHEY, SMNVEV (reference sequence). The CDR3 has 13 residues. Written as DNA, the CDR3 is TGTGCCAGCAGTACGGGACAGGGGTACACCATATATTTT. This encodes CASSTGQGYTIYF.

This chain links TRBV6-6 with TRBJ2-7; 10 bases match TRBD1. Germline CDR1 is MNHNY and CDR2 is SVGAGI (reference sequence). Trimming cost V 7 bases and J 1 base; bases outside gene matches: 10. The CDR3 covers 16 residues. CDR3 in DNA: TGTGCCAGCATCGAACTTCCGGGACAGGGGTCCTACGAGCAGTACTTC. Its translation: CASIELPGQGSYEQYF.

The chain carries TRBV29-1 and TRBJ2-1, with 8 bases fitting TRBD2. After removal of 7 bases from V and 8 bases from J, the junction contained 13 bases not matched to a gene. CDR1 and CDR2 (germline): SQVTM, ANQGSEA. The CDR3 consists of 14 residues. Here the CDR3 reads CSADRGGYDDEQFF. CDR3 DNA: TGCAGCGCCGATCGGGGGGGTTACGACGATGAGCAGTTCTTC.

V is TRBV3-1 (or the pseudogene TRBV3-2) and J is TRBJ1-1; D is ambiguous. V was clipped by 4 bases and J by 5 bases, with 14 bases between them. The CDR3 has 14 residues. From germline, CDR1 is LGHDT and CDR2 YNNKEL (reference sequence). CDR3 amino acids: CASSPYREGTEAFF. CDR3 nucleotide sequence: TGTGCCAGCAGCCCGTACCGGGAGGGAACTGAAGCTTTCTTT.